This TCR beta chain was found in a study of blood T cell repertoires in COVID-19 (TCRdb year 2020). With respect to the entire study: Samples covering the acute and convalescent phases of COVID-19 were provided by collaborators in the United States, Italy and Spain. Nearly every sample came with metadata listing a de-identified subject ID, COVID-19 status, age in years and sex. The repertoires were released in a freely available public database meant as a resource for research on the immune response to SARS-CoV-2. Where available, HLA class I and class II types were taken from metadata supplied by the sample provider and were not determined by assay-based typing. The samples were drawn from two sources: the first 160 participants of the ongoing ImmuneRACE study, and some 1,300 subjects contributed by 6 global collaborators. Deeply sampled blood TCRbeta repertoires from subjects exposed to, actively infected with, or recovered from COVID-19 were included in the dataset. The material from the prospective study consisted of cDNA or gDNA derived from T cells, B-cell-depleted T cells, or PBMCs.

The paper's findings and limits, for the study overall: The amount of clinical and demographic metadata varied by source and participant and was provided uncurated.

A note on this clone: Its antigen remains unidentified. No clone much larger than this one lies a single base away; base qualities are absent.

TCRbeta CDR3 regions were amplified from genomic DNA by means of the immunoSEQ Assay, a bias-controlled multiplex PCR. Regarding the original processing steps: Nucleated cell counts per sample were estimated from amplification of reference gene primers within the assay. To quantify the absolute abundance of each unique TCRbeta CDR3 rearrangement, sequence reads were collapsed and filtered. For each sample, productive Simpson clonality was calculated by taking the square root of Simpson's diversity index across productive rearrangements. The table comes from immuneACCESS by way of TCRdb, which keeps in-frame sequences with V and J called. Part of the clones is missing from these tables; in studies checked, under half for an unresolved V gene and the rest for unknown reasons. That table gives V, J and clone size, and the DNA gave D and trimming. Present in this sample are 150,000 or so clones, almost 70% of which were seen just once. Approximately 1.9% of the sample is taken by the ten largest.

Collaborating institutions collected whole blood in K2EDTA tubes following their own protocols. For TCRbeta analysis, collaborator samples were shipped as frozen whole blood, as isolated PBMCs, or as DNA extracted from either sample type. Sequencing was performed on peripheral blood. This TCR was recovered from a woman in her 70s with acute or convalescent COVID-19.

The DNA is as follows: TGTGCCAGCAGCAAACAAGTAGAATGTGTCTACGAGCAGTACTTC. It is translated as CASSKQVECVYEQYF. The chain is assembled from TRBV21-1 and TRBJ2-7; the D call of TRBD2 is as the table states it, not checked on the DNA. TRBV21-1 is given as a pseudogene. The CDR3, cysteine through phenylalanine, is 15 amino acids long. The only DNA kept is the CDR3, 45 bases in frame from the first base.